This TCR beta chain is drawn from a study of early stage breast cancer tumors. Study in general: Eight ER+/PR+/HER2- tumors were invasive ductal; four were invasive lobular.

This clone was counted a single time. This CDR3 is built from 16 residues. In germline, CDR1 is SGHRS, CDR2 YFSETQ. Trimming took 0 bases from V and 4 from J, leaving 11 bases between them. Here immunoSEQ multiplex PCR was the method, and the copy in TCRdb shows in-frame clones only, minus some. In the table there are several thousand clones, 60% to 80% of which are singletons. This receptor was taken from a person in their sixties with breast cancer. V is TRBV5-1 and J is TRBJ2-6; the D gene is possibly TRBD2 (7 bases). Sequences were obtained from breast tumor tissue. The CDR3 reads CASSLVGGPGANVLTF. The CDR3 DNA follows: TGCGCCAGCAGCTTGGTCGGGGGGCCGGGGGCCAACGTCCTGACTTTC. The full variable domain, with the rest looked up from reference TRBV5-1 and TRBJ2-6, is KAGVTQTPRYLIKTRGQQVTLSCSPISGHRSVSWYQQTPGQGLQFLFEYFSETQRNKGNFPGRFSGRQFSNSRSEMNVSTLELGDSALYLCASSLVGGPGANVLTFGAGSRLTVL.